This T cell receptor (beta chain) was recovered during a study of OX40 agonist ivuxolimab in advanced cancers. Looking at the study overall: Patients were 82.7% male with ages roughly 20 to 90, mean 60. Therapy given before enrollment (anti-PD-1, anti-PD-L1 or anti-CTLA-4) was allowed, and around 40% had some.

Libraries were prepared by immunoSEQ multiplex PCR; TCRdb keeps only in-frame clonotypes and omits some of them. This sample carries 45,000 to 65,000 clones, around 87% of them seen once, and the ten largest clones take less than 2%. This CDR3 has 12 residues. V was cut by 11 bases and J by 0 bases, with 10 bases left in between. CDR1 and CDR2 (germline): SNHLY, FYNNEI. The receptor was isolated from an adult with an advanced solid tumor such as melanoma, head and neck, liver or kidney cancer. The sample was CD4+ or CD8+ T cells sorted from blood, taken in a trial of the OX40 agonist ivuxolimab. The J gene is TRBJ2-5, the V gene TRBV2, with a weak D call TRBD2 (6 bases). The CDR3 loop reads CASGGDQETQYF. CDR3 sequence (DNA): TGTGCCTCAGGCGGGGACCAAGAGACCCAGTACTTC.